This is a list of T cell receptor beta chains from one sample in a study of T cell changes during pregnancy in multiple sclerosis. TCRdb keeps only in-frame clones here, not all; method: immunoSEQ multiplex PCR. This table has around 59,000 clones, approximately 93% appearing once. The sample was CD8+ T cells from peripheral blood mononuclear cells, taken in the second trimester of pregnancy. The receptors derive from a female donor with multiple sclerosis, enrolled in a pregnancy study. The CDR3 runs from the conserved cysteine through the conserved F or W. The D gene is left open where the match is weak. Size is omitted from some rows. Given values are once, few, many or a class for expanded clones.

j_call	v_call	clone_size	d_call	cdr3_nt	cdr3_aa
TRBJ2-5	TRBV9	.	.	TGTGCCAGCAGCGCAGAGGGACTCCTACAAGAGACCCAGTACTTC	CASSAEGLLQETQYF
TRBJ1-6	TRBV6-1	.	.	TGTGCCAGCAGCCAAGAGGCAGGGGCTGAACCCCTCCACTTT	CASSQEAGAEPLHF
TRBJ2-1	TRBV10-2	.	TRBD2	TGCGCCAGCAGTGAAAGTAAGAGCGGGGCTACTAACAATGAGCAGTTCTTC	CASSESKSGATNNEQFF
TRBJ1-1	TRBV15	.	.	TGTGCCACCACACAGATAGGCCGTCGGGGGGACACTGAAGCTTTCTTT	CATTQIGRRGDTEAFF
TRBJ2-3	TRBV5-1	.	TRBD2	TGCGCCAGCAGCTACGGCGGGAGCCCAGATACGCAGTATTTT	CASSYGGSPDTQYF
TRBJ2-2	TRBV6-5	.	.	TGTGCCAGCAGTTACCAACATGGGCCCACCGGGGAGCTGTTTTTT	CASSYQHGPTGELFF
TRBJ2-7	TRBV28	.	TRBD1	TGTGCCAGCAGTTTTGGACAGGGGACGGTCTACGAGCAGTACTTC	CASSFGQGTVYEQYF
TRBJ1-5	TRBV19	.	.	TGTGCCACTCTGTCGGGGAACGATCAGCCCCAGCATTTT	CATLSGNDQPQHF
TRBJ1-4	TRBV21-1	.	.	TGTGCCAGCAGCAGCACAGGAAAATCAAATGAAAAACTGTTTTTT	CASSSTGKSNEKLFF
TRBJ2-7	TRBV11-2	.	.	TGTGCCAGCAGCTTAAGGACTTACTACGAGCAGTACTTC	CASSLRTYYEQYF
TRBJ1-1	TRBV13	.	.	TGTGCCAGCAGCTCCGAGGGGGAACCCGGCCCACCCACTGAAGCTTTCTTT	CASSSEGEPGPPTEAFF
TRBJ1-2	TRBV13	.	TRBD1	TGTGCCAGCAGCTTAGGGTGGACAGGGGCTTCTGGCTACACCTTC	CASSLGWTGASGYTF
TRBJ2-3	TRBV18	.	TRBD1	TGTGCCAGCTCACTACCGGGACAGATCACAGATACGCAGTATTTT	CASSLPGQITDTQYF
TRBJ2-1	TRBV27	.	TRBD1	TGTGCCAGCAGTTTACAGGGGGCGATTCAGTTCTTC	CASSLQGAIQFF
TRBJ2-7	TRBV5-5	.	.	TGTGCCAGCAGCTTTTCAGGGGCGAGCGAGCAGTACTTC	CASSFSGASEQYF
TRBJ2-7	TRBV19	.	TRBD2	TGTGCCAGTAGTATCACGACTAGCGGGAGTATGGAGGACGAGCAGTACTTC	CASSITTSGSMEDEQYF
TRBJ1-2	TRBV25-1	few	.	TGTGCCAGCACCGGAGGGAGGAGGAACTATGGCTACACCTTC	CASTGGRRNYGYTF
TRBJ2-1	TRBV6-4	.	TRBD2	TGTGCCAGCAGTGCCAGCGGGGGGGCGGATGAGCAGTTCTTC	CASSASGGADEQFF
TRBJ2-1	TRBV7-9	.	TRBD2	TGTGCCAGCAGCTTAACGCCCCGGGGGGGAGGCAATGAGCAGTTCTTC	CASSLTPRGGGNEQFF
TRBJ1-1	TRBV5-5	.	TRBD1	TGTGCCAGCAGCCCGGCTTACAGGGGAGTGGGGAGCACTGAAGCTTTCTTT	CASSPAYRGVGSTEAFF
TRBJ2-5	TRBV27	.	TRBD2	TGTGCCAGCAGTTTCGGCGGGAGTGGGGAGACCCAGTACTTC	CASSFGGSGETQYF
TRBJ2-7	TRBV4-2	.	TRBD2	TGTGCCAGCAGCCAATCTCGAGCGGGGAATGACGAGCAGTACTTC	CASSQSRAGNDEQYF
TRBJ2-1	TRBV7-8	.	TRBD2	TGTGCCAGCAGCGGCTCTAGCGGGGGGGCAGCCTACAATGAGCAGTTCTTC	CASSGSSGGAAYNEQFF
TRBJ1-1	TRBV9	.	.	TGTGCCAGCAGCGTAGATGGGGGGTCGGGTACTGAAGCTTTCTTT	CASSVDGGSGTEAFF
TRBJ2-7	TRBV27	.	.	TGTGCCAGCAGTTTTACTCCGAGAGGCGGCGAGCAGTACTTC	CASSFTPRGGEQYF